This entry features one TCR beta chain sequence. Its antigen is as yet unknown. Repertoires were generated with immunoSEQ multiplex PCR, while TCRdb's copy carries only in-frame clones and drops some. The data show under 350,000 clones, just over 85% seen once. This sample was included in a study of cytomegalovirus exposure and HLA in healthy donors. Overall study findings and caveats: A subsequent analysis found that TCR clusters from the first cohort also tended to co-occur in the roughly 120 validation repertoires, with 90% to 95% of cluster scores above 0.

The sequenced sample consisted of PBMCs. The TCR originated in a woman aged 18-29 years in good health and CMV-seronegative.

The CDR3 coding sequence is TGTGCCAGCAGGGCCTCAGGATACGGGGTATACGAGCAGTACTTC. It codes for CASRASGYGVYEQYF. The J gene is TRBJ2-7, the V gene TRBV5-4; weak D call: TRBD2 (5 bases). The germline CDR1 and CDR2 sequences are SGHNT and YYREEE (reference sequence). The CDR3 consists of 15 residues. The V end was cut by 5 bases, the J end by 4 bases, with 19 bases between.